This TCR beta chain was documented in a study of identical twins. In this sample, this clonotype turned up many times. Its target is unknown. TCRdb itself ran the 5' RACE reads through MiXCR, one entry per CDR3 protein. The table includes about 150,000 distinct CDR3 sequences, around 3.5% detected once. The CDR3 is 18 amino acids. The V gene lost 3 bases and the J gene lost 0 bases, with 20 bases spanning the gap. Germline CDR1 reads LNHDA; CDR2 reads SQIVND (reference sequence). Study conclusions and caveats: Cross-sectional statistics, not tracking of the same donors, supported the conclusions. When twins shared out-of-frame alpha sequences, those sequences had excess low generation probability.

This TCR derives from a man between 18 and 29 years old in good health. Sequencing was done on a sample of memory T cells sorted from blood. This chain connects TRBV19 to TRBJ1-2; no reliable D call. CDR3 residues: CASSILPGDTLSNYGYTF. The CDR3 DNA reads as TGTGCCAGTAGTATCCTACCAGGAGACACGCTTTCTAACTATGGCTACACCTTC.